This TCR beta chain came from a study of molecular identifiers for immune sequencing clone quantification. Study summary: Naive CD8 RNA (around 20,000 or 100,000 cells) was divided into five aliquots, with four sequenced.

Naive CD8 T cells were FACS-sorted by CD8+CD4-CCR7+CD45RA+ markers. Study-wide findings and caveats: In naive cells, clones above 20 RNA copies held under 1% of molecules, whereas in effector cells they held over 97%.

This clonotype was counted only a few times. Its antigen is unknown. Germline CDR1 is MNHEY and CDR2 is SMNVEV (reference sequence). Trimming took off 3 bases at V and 7 bases at J, with 10 bases between the two ends. The CDR3 has 13 residues. TCRdb processed the PCR reads anew with MiXCR; each CDR3 protein has one entry. The sample lists about 640,000 distinct CDR3 sequences; 20% were seen once. The specimen sequenced was naive CD8+ T cells from blood, with Jurkat cell RNA spiked in. Documented subset: FACS-sorted CD8+CD4-CCR7+CD45RA+ naive T cells. This chain joins TRBV27 and TRBJ2-1, with D perhaps TRBD2 (6 bases). The sequence was obtained from a human donor in good health. Some libraries in this study had Jurkat cell RNA spiked in. The CDR3 here is CASSFSGTNEQFF. For the CDR3, the DNA is TGTGCCAGCAGTTTCTCCGGGACTAATGAGCAGTTCTTC.